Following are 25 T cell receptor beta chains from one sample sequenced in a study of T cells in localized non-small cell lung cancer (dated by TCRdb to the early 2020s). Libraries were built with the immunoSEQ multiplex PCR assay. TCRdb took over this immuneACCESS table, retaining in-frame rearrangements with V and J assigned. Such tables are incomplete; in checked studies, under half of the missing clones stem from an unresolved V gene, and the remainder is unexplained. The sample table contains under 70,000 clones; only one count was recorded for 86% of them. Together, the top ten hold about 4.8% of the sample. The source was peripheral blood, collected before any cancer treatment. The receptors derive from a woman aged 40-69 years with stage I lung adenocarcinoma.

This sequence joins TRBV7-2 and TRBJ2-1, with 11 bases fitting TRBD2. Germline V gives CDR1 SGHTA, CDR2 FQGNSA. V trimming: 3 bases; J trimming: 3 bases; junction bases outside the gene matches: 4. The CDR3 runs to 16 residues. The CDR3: CASSFIAGGLYNEQFF. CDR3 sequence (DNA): TGTGCCAGCAGCTTTATAGCGGGGGGGCTCTACAATGAGCAGTTCTTC.

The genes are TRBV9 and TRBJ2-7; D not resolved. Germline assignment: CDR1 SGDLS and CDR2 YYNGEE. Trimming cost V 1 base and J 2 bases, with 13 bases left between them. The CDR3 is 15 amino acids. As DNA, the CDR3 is TGTGCCAGCAGCGTAAGGGCAGCCCCTACCTACGAGCAGTACTTC. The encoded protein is CASSVRAAPTYEQYF.

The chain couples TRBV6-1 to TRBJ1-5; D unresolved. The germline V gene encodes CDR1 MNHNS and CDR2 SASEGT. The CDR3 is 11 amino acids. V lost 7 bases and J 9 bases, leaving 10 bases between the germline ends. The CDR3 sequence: CASTMASPQHF. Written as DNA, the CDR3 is TGTGCCAGCACCATGGCATCGCCCCAGCATTTT.

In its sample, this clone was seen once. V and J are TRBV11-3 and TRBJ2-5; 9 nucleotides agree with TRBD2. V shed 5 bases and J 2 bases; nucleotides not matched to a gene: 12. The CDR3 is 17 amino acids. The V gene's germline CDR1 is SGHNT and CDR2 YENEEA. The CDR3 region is CASSPGPSGDRQETQYF. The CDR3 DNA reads TGTGCCAGCAGCCCGGGACCTAGCGGGGACAGACAAGAGACCCAGTACTTC.

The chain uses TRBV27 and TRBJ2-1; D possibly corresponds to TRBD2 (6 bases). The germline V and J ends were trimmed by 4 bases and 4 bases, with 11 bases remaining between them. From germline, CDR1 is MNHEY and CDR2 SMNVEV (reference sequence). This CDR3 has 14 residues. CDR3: CASSWAGGYNEQFF. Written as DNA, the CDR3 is TGTGCCAGCAGTTGGGCAGGAGGGTACAATGAGCAGTTCTTC.

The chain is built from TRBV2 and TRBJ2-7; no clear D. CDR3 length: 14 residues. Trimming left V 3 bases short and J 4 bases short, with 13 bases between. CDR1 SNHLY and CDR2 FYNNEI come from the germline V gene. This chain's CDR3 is CASSERQDWYEQYF. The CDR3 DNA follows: TGTGCCAGCAGTGAGAGGCAGGATTGGTACGAGCAGTACTTC.

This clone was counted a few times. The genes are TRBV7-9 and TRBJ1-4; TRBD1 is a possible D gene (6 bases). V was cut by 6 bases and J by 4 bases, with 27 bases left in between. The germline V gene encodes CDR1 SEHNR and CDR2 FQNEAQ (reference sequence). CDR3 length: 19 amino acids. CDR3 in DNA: TGTGCCAGCAGTCCGGCGGAGGACAGCGATTACACGTTTAATGAAAAACTGTTTTTT. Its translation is CASSPAEDSDYTFNEKLFF.

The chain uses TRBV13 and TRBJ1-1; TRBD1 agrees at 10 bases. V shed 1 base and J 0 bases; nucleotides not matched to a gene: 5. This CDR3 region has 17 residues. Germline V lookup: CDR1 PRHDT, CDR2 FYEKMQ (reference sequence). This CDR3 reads CASSLATGGSMNTEAFF. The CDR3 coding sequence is TGTGCCAGCAGCTTAGCGACAGGGGGCTCCATGAACACTGAAGCTTTCTTT.

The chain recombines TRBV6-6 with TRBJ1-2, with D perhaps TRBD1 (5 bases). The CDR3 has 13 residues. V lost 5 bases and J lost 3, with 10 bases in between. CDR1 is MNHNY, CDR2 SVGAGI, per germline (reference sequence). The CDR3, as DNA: TGTGCCAGCAGTAGGGGACTCGACTATGGCTACACCTTC. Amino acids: CASSRGLDYGYTF.

The CDR3 is CASRDGLGTEAFF. In DNA, the CDR3 is TGTGCCAGCAGAGACGGGTTGGGGACTGAAGCTTTCTTT. The chain employs TRBV2 and TRBJ1-1; D is ambiguous. In germline, CDR1 is SNHLY, CDR2 FYNNEI. There are 13 residues in the CDR3. With 6 bases removed from V and 5 bases from J, the gap between germline ends came to 13 bases.

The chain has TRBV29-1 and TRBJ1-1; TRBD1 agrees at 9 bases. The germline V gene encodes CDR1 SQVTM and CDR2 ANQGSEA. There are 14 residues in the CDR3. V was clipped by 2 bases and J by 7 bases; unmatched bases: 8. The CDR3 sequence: CSVETTGGRYEAFF. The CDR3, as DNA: TGCAGCGTTGAAACAACAGGGGGCCGTTATGAAGCTTTCTTT. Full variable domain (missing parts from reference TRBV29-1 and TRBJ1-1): SAVISQKPSRDICQRGTSLTIQCQVDSQVTMMFWYRQQPGQSLTLIATANQGSEATYESGFVIDKFPISRPNLTFSTLTVSNMSPEDSSIYLCSVETTGGRYEAFFGQGTRLTVV.

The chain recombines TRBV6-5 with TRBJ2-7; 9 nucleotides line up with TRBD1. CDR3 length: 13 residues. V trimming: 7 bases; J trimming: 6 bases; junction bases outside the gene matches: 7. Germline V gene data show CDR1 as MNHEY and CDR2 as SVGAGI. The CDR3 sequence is CASKLQTGGEQYF. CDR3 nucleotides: TGTGCCAGCAAGTTACAGACAGGGGGCGAGCAGTACTTC.

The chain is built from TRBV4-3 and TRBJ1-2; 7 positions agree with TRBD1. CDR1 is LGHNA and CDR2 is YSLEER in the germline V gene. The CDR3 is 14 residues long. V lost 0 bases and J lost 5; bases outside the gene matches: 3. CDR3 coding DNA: TGCGCCAGCAGCCAAGATAGGGACAGTTATGGCTACACCTTC. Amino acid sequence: CASSQDRDSYGYTF.

The chain's CDR3 is CASNKGQGFETQYF. In DNA, the CDR3 is TGCGCCAGCAATAAGGGACAGGGCTTCGAGACCCAGTACTTC. This rearrangement joins TRBV5-1 to TRBJ2-5, with 9 bases lining up with TRBD1. V was clipped by 6 bases and J by 5 bases; unmatched bases: 8. This CDR3 contains 14 residues. Per germline, CDR1 SGHRS and CDR2 YFSETQ.

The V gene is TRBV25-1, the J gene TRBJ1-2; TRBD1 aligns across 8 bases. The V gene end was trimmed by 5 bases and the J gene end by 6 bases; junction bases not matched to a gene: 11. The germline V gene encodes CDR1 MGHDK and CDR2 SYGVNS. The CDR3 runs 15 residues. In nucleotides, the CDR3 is TGTGCCAGCAGTCCCCGACAGGGGAAGGGAAATGGCTACACCTTC. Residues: CASSPRQGKGNGYTF.

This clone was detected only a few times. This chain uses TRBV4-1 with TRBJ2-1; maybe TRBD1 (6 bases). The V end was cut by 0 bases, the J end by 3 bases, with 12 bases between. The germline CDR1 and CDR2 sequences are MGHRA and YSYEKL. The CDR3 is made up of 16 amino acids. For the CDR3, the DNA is TGCGCCAGCAGCCAAGAGACAGGACAGCTCTACAATGAGCAGTTCTTC. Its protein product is CASSQETGQLYNEQFF.

DNA of the CDR3: TGTGCCAGCAGCTCCGGGACTAGCGGGGGTGGAGTTATCGAGACCCAGTACTTC. Its protein product is CASSSGTSGGGVIETQYF. V usage is TRBV5-4 and J usage is TRBJ2-5; 14 bases are a match to TRBD2. This CDR3 region has 18 residues. The junction had 12 bases not matched to a gene; V was cut back by 3 bases and J by 5 bases. Germline loops: CDR1 SGHNT, CDR2 YYREEE (reference sequence).

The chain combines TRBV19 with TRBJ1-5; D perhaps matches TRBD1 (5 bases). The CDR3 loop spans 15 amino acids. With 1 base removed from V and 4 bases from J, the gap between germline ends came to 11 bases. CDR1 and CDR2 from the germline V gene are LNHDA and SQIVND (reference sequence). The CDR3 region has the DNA TGTGCCAGTAGTATAGGAGACAGAGGGAATCAGCCCCAGCATTTT. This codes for CASSIGDRGNQPQHF.

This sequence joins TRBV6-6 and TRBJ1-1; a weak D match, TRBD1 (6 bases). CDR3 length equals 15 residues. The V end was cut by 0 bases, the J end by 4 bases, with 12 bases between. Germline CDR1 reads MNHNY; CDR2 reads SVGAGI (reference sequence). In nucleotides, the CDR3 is TGTGCCAGCAGTTACTCGACAGGTGCCTTCACTGAAGCTTTCTTT. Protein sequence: CASSYSTGAFTEAFF.

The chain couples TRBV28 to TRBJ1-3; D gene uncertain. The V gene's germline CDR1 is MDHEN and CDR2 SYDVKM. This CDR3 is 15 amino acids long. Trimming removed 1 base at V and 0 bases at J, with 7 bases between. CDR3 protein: CASSLYSDSGNTIYF. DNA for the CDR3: TGTGCCAGCAGTTTATACAGTGACTCTGGAAACACCATATATTTT.

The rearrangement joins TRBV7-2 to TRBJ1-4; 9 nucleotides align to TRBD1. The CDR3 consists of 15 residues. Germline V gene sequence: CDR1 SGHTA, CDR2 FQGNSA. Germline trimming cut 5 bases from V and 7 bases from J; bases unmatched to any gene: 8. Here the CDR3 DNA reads TGTGCCAGCAGCGCGGGACAGGGAGTCTTTGAAAAACTGTTTTTT. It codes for CASSAGQGVFEKLFF.

CDR3 sequence (DNA): TGTGCCAGCTCACTTGGGGGGTCAGGAGATACGCAGTATTTT. Protein sequence: CASSLGGSGDTQYF. This chain uses TRBV18 with TRBJ2-3, with D perhaps TRBD2 (6 bases). CDR1 KGHSH and CDR2 LQKENI come from the germline V gene. The CDR3 has 14 amino acids. V was clipped by 4 bases and J by 5 bases, with 13 bases between them.

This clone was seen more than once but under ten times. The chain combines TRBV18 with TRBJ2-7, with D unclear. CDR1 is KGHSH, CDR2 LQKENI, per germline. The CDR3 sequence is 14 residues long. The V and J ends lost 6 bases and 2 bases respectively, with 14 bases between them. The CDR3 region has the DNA TGTGCCAGCTCCCCAAGCCTGTCCACCTACGAGCAGTACTTC. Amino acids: CASSPSLSTYEQYF.

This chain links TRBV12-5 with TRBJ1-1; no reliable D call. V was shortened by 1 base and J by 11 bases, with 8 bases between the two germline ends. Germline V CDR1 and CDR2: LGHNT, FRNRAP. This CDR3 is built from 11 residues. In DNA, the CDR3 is TGTGCTAGTGGTTTGGAGACGTCGGCTTTCTTT. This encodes CASGLETSAFF.

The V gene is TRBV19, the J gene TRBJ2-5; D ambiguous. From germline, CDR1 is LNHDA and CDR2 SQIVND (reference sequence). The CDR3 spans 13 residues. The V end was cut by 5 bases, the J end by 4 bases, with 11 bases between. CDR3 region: CASSGRVRETQYF. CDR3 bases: TGTGCCAGTAGTGGTCGGGTAAGAGAGACCCAGTACTTC.